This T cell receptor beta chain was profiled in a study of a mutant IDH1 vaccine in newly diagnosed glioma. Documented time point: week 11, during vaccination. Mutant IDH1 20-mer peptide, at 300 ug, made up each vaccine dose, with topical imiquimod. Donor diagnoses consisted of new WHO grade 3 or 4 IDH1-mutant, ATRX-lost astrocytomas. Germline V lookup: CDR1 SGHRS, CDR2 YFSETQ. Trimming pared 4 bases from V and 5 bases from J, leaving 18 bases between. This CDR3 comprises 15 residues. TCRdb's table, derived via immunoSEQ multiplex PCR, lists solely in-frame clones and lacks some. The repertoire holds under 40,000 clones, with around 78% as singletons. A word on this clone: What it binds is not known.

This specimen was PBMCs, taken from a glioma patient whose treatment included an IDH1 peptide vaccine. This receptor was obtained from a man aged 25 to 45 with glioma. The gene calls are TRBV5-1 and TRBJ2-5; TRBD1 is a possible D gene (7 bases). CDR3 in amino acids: CASSGGDPTGETQYF. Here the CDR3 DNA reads TGCGCCAGCAGCGGCGGGGACCCGACAGGGGAGACCCAGTACTTC.